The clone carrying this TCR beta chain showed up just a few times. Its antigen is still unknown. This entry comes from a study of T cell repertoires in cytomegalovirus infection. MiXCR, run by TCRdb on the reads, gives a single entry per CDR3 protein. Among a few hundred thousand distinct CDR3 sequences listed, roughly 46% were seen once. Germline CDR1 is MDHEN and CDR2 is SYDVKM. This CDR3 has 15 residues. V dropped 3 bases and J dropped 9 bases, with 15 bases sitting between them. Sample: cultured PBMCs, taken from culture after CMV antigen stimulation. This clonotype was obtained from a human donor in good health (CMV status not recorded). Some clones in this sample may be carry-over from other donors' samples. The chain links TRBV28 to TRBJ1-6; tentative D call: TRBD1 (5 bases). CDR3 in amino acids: CASSFAVFGGSPLHF. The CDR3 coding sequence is TGTGCCAGCAGTTTTGCCGTTTTTGGGGGTTCACCCCTCCACTTT.